This TCR beta chain was identified in a study of PD-L1 blockade in urothelial cancer. Overall study: Patients with male sex and bladder-origin urothelial cancer accounted for most of the roughly 30 enrolled. After treatment start, blood was analyzed at 3 weeks (second dose) and at 6 weeks. There were a median of about 140,000 T cells in blood samples. Study outcomes and limitations: Survival was better when pretreatment blood TCR clonality fell below the median.

Concerning this clone itself: Its cognate antigen is unknown.

Only in-frame clones appear in the TCRdb table, and some are missing; sequencing was by immunoSEQ multiplex PCR. The sample holds roughly 16,000 clones; 70% to 90% are singletons and the top ten take approximately 11%. Time point: pretreatment peripheral blood. Germline V gene sequence: CDR1 GTSNPN, CDR2 SVGIG (reference sequence). The CDR3 runs to 15 residues. V lost 0 bases and J lost 10; bases outside the gene matches: 7. The chain carries TRBV30 and TRBJ1-6; TRBD1 matches 9 bases. This sequence was found in a man in his 70s with urothelial cancer. The source material was PBMCs, sampled around atezolizumab (anti-PD-L1) treatment. The CDR3 is CAWSVDWGQGSPLHF. Here the CDR3 DNA reads TGTGCCTGGAGTGTTGACTGGGGACAGGGATCACCCCTCCACTTT.